A single sample is the source of the 32 T cell receptor beta chains below, sequenced in a study of control samples from healthy donors and cancer patients. Sequencing was performed with immunoSEQ multiplex PCR; in TCRdb, only in-frame clones are kept and a portion is missing. This table has roughly 200,000 clones, about 91% appearing once. The source material was blood. The receptors stem from a young man in good health.

V gene TRBV27 combines with J gene TRBJ1-6; TRBD1 is a possible D gene (6 bases). Germline values: CDR1 MNHEY, CDR2 SMNVEV (reference sequence). The CDR3 extends over 17 amino acids. V was shortened by 5 bases and J by 5 bases, with 19 bases between the two germline ends. The CDR3 region has the DNA TGTGCCAGCAGTCCGGTCCCGGGACACCGGCATAATTCACCCCTCCACTTT. As protein: CASSPVPGHRHNSPLHF.

The genes are TRBV18 and TRBJ2-2, with D perhaps matching TRBD1 (6 bases). This CDR3 is 15 amino acids long. Germline CDR1 KGHSH, CDR2 LQKENI. V lost 5 bases and J 4 bases, leaving 14 bases between the germline ends. As DNA, the CDR3 is TGTGCCAGCTCAGTCGTCCCAGGGGCCACCGGGGAGCTGTTTTTT. Encoded protein: CASSVVPGATGELFF.

The rearrangement joins TRBV2 to TRBJ1-1; 8 nucleotides line up with TRBD1. Trimming took 10 bases from V and 5 from J; bases not matched to a gene: 12. Germline V gene sequence: CDR1 SNHLY, CDR2 FYNNEI. The CDR3 consists of 14 residues. CDR3 loop: CANTIRDRGTEAFF. In nucleotides, the CDR3 is TGTGCCAACACGATAAGAGACAGGGGAACTGAAGCTTTCTTT.

The gene calls are TRBV2 and TRBJ2-7; a weak D match, TRBD1 (5 bases). The V gene lost 8 bases and the J gene lost 0 bases, with 11 bases spanning the gap. The germline gives CDR1 SNHLY, CDR2 FYNNEI. This CDR3 region has 13 residues. Here the CDR3 DNA reads TGTGCCAGCGAGGACACCCCCTCCTACGAGCAGTACTTC. It yields the protein CASEDTPSYEQYF.

The V gene is TRBV5-1, the J gene TRBJ2-3; the match to TRBD2 covers 10 bases. The CDR3 extends over 17 amino acids. Germline loops: CDR1 SGHRS, CDR2 YFSETQ. With V trimmed by 1 base and J by 6 bases, 11 bases remained unmatched. The CDR3 DNA is TGCGCCAGCAGCTTGAATTTAGCGGGGGGCCGTGTGGATACGCAGTATTTT. Amino acid sequence: CASSLNLAGGRVDTQYF.

The chain joins TRBV7-9 to TRBJ2-2; the D gene is possibly TRBD1 (6 bases). Germline CDR1 and CDR2: SEHNR and FQNEAQ (reference sequence). Trimming stripped 5 bases from V and 5 bases from J, with 9 bases between. The CDR3 is made up of 13 amino acids. CDR3 protein: CASSTRGTGELFF. The DNA for the CDR3 is TGTGCCAGCAGCACGAGGGGGACCGGGGAGCTGTTTTTT.

The rearrangement joins TRBV7-9 to TRBJ1-1; D uncertain. Germline assignment: CDR1 SEHNR and CDR2 FQNEAQ (reference sequence). V was clipped by 5 bases and J by 2 bases, with 9 bases between them. The length of the CDR3 is 13 residues. CDR3: CASSLGKNTEAFF. DNA for the CDR3: TGTGCCAGCAGCCTAGGGAAAAACACTGAAGCTTTCTTT. The full variable domain, its missing parts supplied by reference TRBV7-9 and TRBJ1-1, is DTGVSQNPRHKITKRGQNVTFRCDPISEHNRLYWYRQTLGQGPEFLTYFQNEAQLEKSRLLSDRFSAERPKGSFSTLEIQRTEQGDSAMYLCASSLGKNTEAFFGQGTRLTVV.

This chain links TRBV25-1 with TRBJ1-2, with D uncertain. Germline V gene sequence: CDR1 MGHDK, CDR2 SYGVNS. V dropped 8 bases and J dropped 7 bases, with 11 bases sitting between them. This CDR3 is built from 11 residues. CDR3 region: CASGGFSGYTF. Here the CDR3 DNA reads TGTGCCAGCGGAGGGTTCTCTGGCTACACCTTC.

This clone was seen once. The rearrangement links TRBV27 to TRBJ2-1; no definite D call. Germline CDR1 MNHEY, CDR2 SMNVEV (reference sequence). The length of the CDR3 is 13 residues. With 4 bases removed from V and 4 bases from J, the gap between germline ends came to 8 bases. The CDR3 coding sequence is TGTGCCAGCAGTTCCCTGCTTTACAATGAGCAGTTCTTC. Its translation is CASSSLLYNEQFF.

This rearrangement joins TRBV7-9 to TRBJ1-5; TRBD1 matches 7 bases. J lost 4 bases, V lost 5 bases, and 5 bases had no gene match. Germline CDR1 and CDR2: SEHNR and FQNEAQ (reference sequence). The CDR3 sequence is 14 residues long. The CDR3 loop is CASSLGTANQPQHF. In nucleotides, the CDR3 is TGTGCCAGCAGCCTGGGGACAGCAAATCAGCCCCAGCATTTT. Looking up the rest from reference TRBV7-9 and TRBJ1-5 gives the full variable domain: DTGVSQNPRHKITKRGQNVTFRCDPISEHNRLYWYRQTLGQGPEFLTYFQNEAQLEKSRLLSDRFSAERPKGSFSTLEIQRTEQGDSAMYLCASSLGTANQPQHFGDGTRLSIL.

This chain uses TRBV5-1 with TRBJ2-7; 8 bases fit TRBD1. Germline CDR1 and CDR2: SGHRS and YFSETQ. The CDR3 is 15 residues long. V gave up 4 bases and J gave up 0 bases; unmatched junction bases: 6. The CDR3 here is CASSLGQGISYEQYF. CDR3 DNA: TGCGCCAGCAGCCTTGGACAGGGCATCTCCTACGAGCAGTACTTC.

The V call is TRBV14, the J call TRBJ2-2; D gene uncertain. Per germline, CDR1 SGHDN and CDR2 FVKESK. Trimming stripped 0 bases from V and 6 bases from J, with 8 bases between. The CDR3 runs 14 residues. The CDR3 coding sequence is TGTGCCAGCAGCCAAGACCTTATCGCCGGGGAGCTGTTTTTT. Its translation: CASSQDLIAGELFF.

This clone came up a few times. The gene calls are TRBV19 and TRBJ1-2, with no clear D. Germline V lookup: CDR1 LNHDA, CDR2 SQIVND (reference sequence). The CDR3 loop spans 15 amino acids. V was shortened by 4 bases and J by 4 bases, with 16 bases between the two germline ends. The DNA of the CDR3 is TGTGCCAGTAGTACGAGCCGGGCGGCGGCCTATGGCTACACCTTC. Protein sequence: CASSTSRAAAYGYTF.

The chain uses TRBV11-2 and TRBJ2-1; 9 nucleotides match TRBD2. The CDR3 extends over 16 amino acids. Germline V CDR1 and CDR2: SGHAT, FQNNGV. Trimming removed 3 bases from V and 4 bases from J; junction bases left unmatched: 7. DNA of the CDR3: TGTGCCAGCAGCTTTAGAGCGGGGGGATCATACAATGAGCAGTTCTTC. It is translated as CASSFRAGGSYNEQFF.

V and J are TRBV6-5 and TRBJ1-5; a weak D match, TRBD1 (6 bases). The CDR3 consists of 13 residues. Germline lookup yields CDR1 MNHEY and CDR2 SVGAGI. Trimming took off 8 bases at V and 6 bases at J, with 14 bases between the two ends. The CDR3 sequence is CASHPTGIQPQHF. Here the CDR3 DNA reads TGTGCCAGCCACCCGACAGGAATTCAGCCCCAGCATTTT.

The gene calls are TRBV4-1 and TRBJ2-3, with a possible D match to TRBD2 (5 bases). CDR3 length: 15 residues. The V end lost 3 bases, the J end lost 1 base, and 11 bases lay between the germline ends. The germline V gene encodes CDR1 MGHRA and CDR2 YSYEKL. CDR3 coding DNA: TGCGCCAGCAGCCAGCCCGTCGGGGGCACAGATACGCAGTATTTT. This sequence encodes CASSQPVGGTDTQYF.

V is TRBV4-2 and J is TRBJ1-4; 7 bases are a match to TRBD1. In germline, CDR1 is LGHNA, CDR2 YNFKEQ. Losses at the gene ends were 0 bases for V and 7 bases for J; bases not matched to a gene: 5. The CDR3 sequence is 15 residues long. The CDR3 spells CASSQDNRGREKLFF. The CDR3 DNA reads TGTGCCAGCAGCCAAGATAATAGGGGGCGTGAAAAACTGTTTTTT.

The rearrangement links TRBV6-5 to TRBJ1-2; a weak D match, TRBD1 (6 bases). CDR3 length: 14 amino acids. V lost 2 bases and J 7 bases, leaving 14 bases between the germline ends. The V gene's germline CDR1 is MNHEY and CDR2 SVGAGI. The CDR3 protein is CASSYLTQGRGYTF. The CDR3 bases are TGTGCCAGCAGTTACCTTACACAGGGACGTGGCTACACCTTC.

This chain links TRBV28 with TRBJ2-7; D remains unclear. CDR1 is MDHEN and CDR2 is SYDVKM in the germline V gene. Between the trimmed V and J ends, which lost 5 bases and 2 bases, there was a span of 16 bases. CDR3 length: 15 amino acids. The DNA for the CDR3 is TGTGCCAGCAGTCTCCCCGGCAGCCGTACCTACGAGCAGTACTTC. It yields the protein CASSLPGSRTYEQYF.

The chain is built from TRBV7-6 and TRBJ1-6; 12 nucleotides align to TRBD1. Looked up from germline, CDR1 is SGHVS and CDR2 is FNYEAQ. After removal of 5 bases from V and 1 base from J, the junction contained 6 bases not matched to a gene. This CDR3 has 18 amino acids. This CDR3 reads CASSLWGQGASYNSPLHF. CDR3 coding DNA: TGTGCCAGCAGCCTCTGGGGACAGGGGGCTTCCTATAATTCACCCCTCCACTTT.

The chain joins TRBV12-3 or TRBV12-4 to TRBJ1-2, with D hard to call. CDR3 length: 12 residues. V lost 5 bases, J lost 4 bases, and 8 bases lay in between. In DNA, the CDR3 is TGTGCCAGCAGTGGCAGGATCTATGGCTACACCTTC. Translation gives CASSGRIYGYTF.

The chain has TRBV24-1 and TRBJ2-1, with 7 bases matching TRBD1. V trimming: 5 bases; J trimming: 4 bases; junction bases outside the gene matches: 7. The germline gives CDR1 KGHDR, CDR2 SFDVKD. The length of the CDR3 is 15 residues. CDR3 DNA: TGTGCCACCAGTGGCCACCGGGACAGTTACAATGAGCAGTTCTTC. Protein: CATSGHRDSYNEQFF.

This rearrangement joins TRBV10-2 to TRBJ2-3; D assignment may be TRBD1 or TRBD2 (5 bases each). Per germline, CDR1 WSHSY and CDR2 SAAADI. This CDR3 spans 15 amino acids. Trimming shortened V by 3 bases and J by 4 bases, and 14 bases separated the two germline ends. DNA of the CDR3: TGCGCCAGCAGTGATATCACGGGGCACGCAGATACGCAGTATTTT. It translates to CASSDITGHADTQYF.

The CDR3 nucleotides read TGTGCCAGCTCACCAGGTGTGGTGGGGGGCGACTATGGCTACACCTTC. Protein sequence: CASSPGVVGGDYGYTF. The V and J genes are TRBV18 and TRBJ1-2; maybe TRBD1 (6 bases). Germline V gene lookup returns CDR1 KGHSH and CDR2 LQKENI. This CDR3 is 16 amino acids long. Trimming left V 2 bases short and J 3 bases short, with 16 bases between.

The V gene is TRBV5-1, the J gene TRBJ2-3; a weak D match, TRBD2 (6 bases). The germline gives CDR1 SGHRS, CDR2 YFSETQ. This CDR3 comprises 17 residues. Trimming removed 3 bases at V and 0 bases at J, with 17 bases between. CDR3 protein: CASSSRGPGTSTDTQYF. The CDR3 region has the DNA TGCGCCAGCAGCTCTAGAGGTCCCGGGACTAGCACAGATACGCAGTATTTT.

The V and J genes are TRBV19 and TRBJ2-2; D assignment may be TRBD1 or TRBD2 (5 bases each). Germline assignment: CDR1 LNHDA and CDR2 SQIVND (reference sequence). This CDR3 region has 12 residues. The CDR3 reads CATGRDTGELFF. In DNA, the CDR3 is TGTGCAACGGGGCGCGACACCGGGGAGCTGTTTTTT.

This clone has more than one count but fewer than ten. CDR3 DNA sequence: TGTGCCTGGGGAGCCAACGCGAGCCCCCTCCACTTT. It specifies CAWGANASPLHF. The chain employs TRBV30 and TRBJ1-6, with no clear D. The CDR3 is made up of 12 amino acids. Trimming took off 5 bases at V and 13 bases at J, with 15 bases between the two ends. Germline V gene data show CDR1 as GTSNPN and CDR2 as SVGIG (reference sequence). The whole variable domain, remainder taken from reference TRBV30 and TRBJ1-6, is SQTIHQWPATLVQPVGSPLSLECTVEGTSNPNLYWYRQAAGRGLQLLFYSVGIGQISSEVPQNLSASRPQDRQFILSSKKLLLSDSGFYLCAWGANASPLHFGNGTRLTVT.

The chain recombines TRBV11-2 with TRBJ2-2, with D unresolved. This CDR3 contains 15 residues. Germline CDR1 reads SGHAT; CDR2 reads FQNNGV. V gave up 5 bases and J gave up 10 bases, with 20 bases separating them. For the CDR3, the DNA is TGTGCCAGCAGCCTTAGTAGGACCCAGGCATCGGAGCTGTTTTTT. It specifies CASSLSRTQASELFF.

Concerning this clone itself: Germline is not matched at one junction end, which may reflect a read error. The chain links TRBV29-1 to TRBJ2-7; D remains ambiguous. The CDR3 is made up of 11 amino acids. Germline V lookup: CDR1 SQVTM, CDR2 ANQGSEA. The CDR3 DNA follows: TGCAGCGTAACGAGCTCCTACGAGCAGTGCTTC. Amino acids: CSVTSSYEQCF.

The gene calls are TRBV6-5 and TRBJ1-1; a possible D gene is TRBD1 (6 bases). Trimming removed 8 bases from V and 0 bases from J, with 13 bases in between. Germline V lookup: CDR1 MNHEY, CDR2 SVGAGI. This CDR3 comprises 14 residues. The CDR3 loop is CASDRGPLNTEAFF. The CDR3 region has the DNA TGTGCCAGCGATCGGGGGCCCTTGAACACTGAAGCTTTCTTT.

This chain joins TRBV5-6 and TRBJ2-7; TRBD1 agrees at 8 bases. The J segment lost 2 bases and the V segment lost 1 base, leaving 8 bases of the junction unmatched. The CDR3 has 16 residues. Germline assignment: CDR1 SGHDT and CDR2 YYEEEE. CDR3 nucleotide sequence: TGTGCCAGCAGCTTGAGACCAGGGGGCCGTCCCTACGAGCAGTACTTC. It encodes CASSLRPGGRPYEQYF.

As to this clone: Additional DNA sequences in this sample encode the identical CDR3. The chain couples TRBV12-3 or TRBV12-4 to TRBJ2-7; perhaps TRBD1 as D (5 bases). The CDR3 has 12 residues. V was pared by 5 bases and J by 3 bases, with 8 bases between. CDR3 amino acids: CASSQQGYEQYF. CDR3 bases: TGTGCCAGCAGTCAGCAGGGCTACGAGCAGTACTTC.